This TCR beta chain stems from a study of T cell responses to AZD1222 COVID-19 vaccine. Background on the study: Pooled in the analysis were second doses at about 4 or about 12 weeks. Study-wide findings and caveats: Most donors were white British, females outnumbered males, and clonal diversity was possibly underestimated.

As regards this clone: Its antigen is not identified.

Profiling relied on immunoSEQ multiplex PCR, and the TCRdb table lists in-frame clones only, not all of them. The table lists roughly 160,000 clones, 85% to 95% of them singletons. Germline CDR1 is SQVTM and CDR2 is ANQGSEA. With V trimmed by 6 bases and J by 7 bases, 4 bases remained unmatched. This CDR3 has 11 residues. This rearrangement joins TRBV29-1 to TRBJ1-2; 8 bases agree with TRBD1. The receptor was derived from an adult in good health. The sample here was peripheral blood, taken on day 0 of AZD1222 vaccination. This CDR3 is CSVAGGAGYTF. CDR3 DNA sequence: TGCAGCGTAGCAGGGGGCGCTGGCTACACCTTC.